Following are 11 T cell receptor beta chains from one sample sequenced in a study of cytomegalovirus exposure and HLA in healthy donors. Amplification used 60 Vbeta primers and 13 Jbeta primers. Some clones are missing from TCRdb's copy, which holds only in-frame ones; the method was immunoSEQ multiplex PCR. Of about 100,000 clones in the sample, just under 80% were seen once. Sequencing was performed on PBMCs. Receptor source: a man between 25 and 39 years old in good health and CMV-seronegative.

As DNA, the CDR3 is TGTGCCAGCAGCCAAGGATGGCAGGATAATTCACCCCTCCACTTT. Its translation: CASSQGWQDNSPLHF. The chain uses TRBV4-2 and TRBJ1-6, with D hard to call. The CDR3 is made up of 15 amino acids. Germline V gives CDR1 LGHNA, CDR2 YNFKEQ. Trimming cost V 1 base and J 5 bases, with 9 bases left between them.

The sample holds a few counts of this clone. The V gene is TRBV6-4, the J gene TRBJ1-1; D is ambiguous. V lost 2 bases, J lost 3 bases, and 7 bases lay in between. This CDR3 region has 13 residues. Germline values: CDR1 MRHNA, CDR2 SNTAGT. The CDR3 protein is CASSDGEYTEAFF. The CDR3 coding sequence is TGTGCCAGCAGTGACGGAGAATACACTGAAGCTTTCTTT.

The V gene is TRBV5-1, the J gene TRBJ1-6, with 7 positions matching TRBD1. This CDR3 has 14 amino acids. V dropped 4 bases and J dropped 7; count of bases not matched to a gene: 5. Germline CDR1 and CDR2: SGHRS and YFSETQ. CDR3 region: CASSRGQENSPLHF. The CDR3 DNA reads as TGCGCCAGCAGCCGAGGACAGGAAAATTCACCCCTCCACTTT.

This chain links TRBV2 with TRBJ1-1; 7 positions match TRBD1. Germline V lookup: CDR1 SNHLY, CDR2 FYNNEI. V dropped 4 bases and J dropped 6; count of bases not matched to a gene: 11. The CDR3 has 15 residues. CDR3 nucleotides: TGTGCCAGCAGTGCGAGTGTAGGGGGCCGGGCTGAAGCTTTCTTT. Protein: CASSASVGGRAEAFF.

This chain uses TRBV30 with TRBJ1-5, with a tentative D call TRBD1 (5 bases). Germline V gene lookup returns CDR1 GTSNPN and CDR2 SVGIG (reference sequence). Trimming shortened V by 1 base and J by 3 bases, and 13 bases separated the two germline ends. This CDR3 is 15 amino acids long. CDR3 nucleotides: TGTGCCTGGAGTGGGAGAGGGACTACCAATCAGCCCCAGCATTTT. This codes for CAWSGRGTTNQPQHF. Supplemented by reference TRBV30 and TRBJ1-5, the full variable domain reads SQTIHQWPATLVQPVGSPLSLECTVEGTSNPNLYWYRQAAGRGLQLLFYSVGIGQISSEVPQNLSASRPQDRQFILSSKKLLLSDSGFYLCAWSGRGTTNQPQHFGDGTRLSIL.

This chain uses TRBV4-1 with TRBJ1-1, with D maybe TRBD1 (6 bases). The germline V gene has CDR1 MGHRA and CDR2 YSYEKL. Trimming pared 7 bases from V and 1 base from J, leaving 16 bases between. The CDR3 loop spans 15 amino acids. The CDR3 protein is CASITHDRSNTEAFF. The CDR3 DNA reads as TGCGCCAGCATCACGCACGACAGGTCGAACACTGAAGCTTTCTTT.

There are a few counts of this clone. V usage is TRBV30 and J usage is TRBJ2-1; 8 positions agree with TRBD2. This CDR3 spans 16 amino acids. The V gene's germline CDR1 is GTSNPN and CDR2 SVGIG (reference sequence). J was trimmed by 2 bases and V by 0 bases; bases with no gene match: 6. CDR3 nucleotide sequence: TGTGCCTGGAGTGTACTCCTAGCGGGTGCCTACAATGAGCAGTTCTTC. Its translation is CAWSVLLAGAYNEQFF.

The V gene is TRBV6-1, the J gene TRBJ1-2, with TRBD1 matching over 7 bases. V dropped 2 bases and J dropped 4; count of bases not matched to a gene: 1. The CDR3 consists of 13 residues. Germline loops: CDR1 MNHNS, CDR2 SASEGT. CDR3 in amino acids: CASSERTGYGYTF. As DNA, the CDR3 is TGTGCCAGCAGTGAAAGGACAGGCTATGGCTACACCTTC.

The chain employs TRBV15 and TRBJ2-5; 12 bases fit TRBD2. V lost 0 bases and J lost 4; bases outside the gene matches: 3. There are 16 residues in the CDR3. CDR1 and CDR2 (germline): LNHNV, YYDKDF (reference sequence). CDR3 DNA: TGTGCCACCAGCAGAGATACTAGCGGGGGGAGAGAGACCCAGTACTTC. It is translated as CATSRDTSGGRETQYF.

The V gene is TRBV18, the J gene TRBJ2-7; D unclear. This CDR3 region has 12 residues. Germline CDR1 KGHSH, CDR2 LQKENI. Trimming took off 6 bases at V and 0 bases at J, with 6 bases between the two ends. The CDR3 bases are TGTGCCAGCTCCCGGAGCTCCTACGAGCAGTACTTC. Protein: CASSRSSYEQYF.

The chain recombines TRBV5-1 with TRBJ2-2, with D perhaps TRBD2 (6 bases). Germline V gives CDR1 SGHRS, CDR2 YFSETQ. The CDR3 length is 14 residues. Trimming removed 4 bases from V and 1 base from J, with 8 bases in between. The CDR3 DNA reads as TGCGCCAGCAGCCTGGGAGGGAACACCGGGGAGCTGTTTTTT. It translates to CASSLGGNTGELFF.